This entry lists 4 T cell receptor beta chains sequenced from one sample in a study of blood T cell repertoires in COVID-19 (dated by TCRdb to the early 2020s). Library method: the immunoSEQ multiplex PCR assay. TCRdb took over this immuneACCESS table, retaining in-frame rearrangements with V and J assigned. Such tables are incomplete; in checked studies, under half of the missing clones stem from an unresolved V gene, and the remainder is unexplained. The table for this sample lists about 42,000 clones; over 75% of them were counted only once. About 2.4% of the sample goes to the ten largest clones. The specimen was peripheral blood. The origin of the receptors is a human donor in a cohort sampled during active COVID-19.

V usage is TRBV6-6 and J usage is TRBJ1-5; 8 bases are a match to TRBD1. This CDR3 region has 16 residues. V lost 0 bases, J lost 7 bases, and 8 bases stayed unmatched. Germline V gene sequence: CDR1 MNHNY, CDR2 SVGAGI (reference sequence). For the CDR3, the DNA is TGTGCCAGCAGTTACTCGATGTCCCGGACAGGGCAGCCCCAGCATTTT. Amino acid sequence: CASSYSMSRTGQPQHF.

This chain connects TRBV7-3 to TRBJ1-5; no definite D call. V was pared by 4 bases and J by 5 bases, with 9 bases between. Germline CDR1 SGHTA, CDR2 FQGTGA. The CDR3 is 13 residues long. The CDR3 spells CASSSGVDQPQHF. The CDR3 region has the DNA TGTGCCAGCAGCTCCGGGGTTGATCAGCCCCAGCATTTT.

The V gene is TRBV7-9, the J gene TRBJ2-3; D may be TRBD2 (5 bases). The CDR3 spans 12 residues. CDR1 is SEHNR and CDR2 is FQNEAQ in the germline V gene (reference sequence). Trimming stripped 2 bases from V and 11 bases from J, with 11 bases between. The CDR3 here is CASSLRLEGQYF. The CDR3 DNA follows: TGTGCCAGCAGCTTAAGGCTCGAGGGGCAGTATTTT.

The chain couples TRBV5-1 to TRBJ2-7; TRBD1 aligns across 9 bases. The CDR3 sequence is 15 residues long. The V and J ends lost 4 bases and 2 bases, in that order; junction bases with no gene match: 7. In germline, CDR1 is SGHRS, CDR2 YFSETQ. The CDR3 loop reads CASSPRQGGTYEQYF. In DNA, the CDR3 is TGCGCCAGCAGCCCAAGACAGGGGGGGACCTACGAGCAGTACTTC.